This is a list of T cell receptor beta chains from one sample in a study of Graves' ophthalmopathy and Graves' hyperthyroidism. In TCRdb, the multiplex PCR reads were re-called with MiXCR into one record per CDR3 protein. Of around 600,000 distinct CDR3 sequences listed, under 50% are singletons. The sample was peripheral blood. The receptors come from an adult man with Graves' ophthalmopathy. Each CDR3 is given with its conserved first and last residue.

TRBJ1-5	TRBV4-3	CASSQDWTARDPQHF
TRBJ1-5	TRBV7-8	CASSLGTDQPQHF
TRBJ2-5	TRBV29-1	CSVGLAGAQSTQYF
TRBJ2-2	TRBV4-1	CASSHPPQAGELFF
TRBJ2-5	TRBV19	CASSIDRAETQYF
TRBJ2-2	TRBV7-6	CASSPTGKANTGELFF
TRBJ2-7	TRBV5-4	CASSLDLYYEQYF
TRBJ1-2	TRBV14	CASSRGANYGYTF
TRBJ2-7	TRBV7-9	CASSADFYEQYF
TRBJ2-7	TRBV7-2	CASSLDAGNLYEQYF